This entry lists 27 T cell receptor beta chains sequenced from one sample in a study of CD8 T cells in Susac syndrome. cDNA came from roughly 0.47 to 1 ug RNA primed by random hexamers. MiXCR, applied by TCRdb to the immunoSEQ multiplex PCR reads, yields one record per CDR3 protein. This table holds some 50,000 distinct CDR3 sequences, 95% found once. The specimen sequenced was CD8+ T cells from PBMCs. These receptors were obtained from a human donor with Susac syndrome.

The chain joins TRBV6-6 to TRBJ1-3; unclear D gene. The CDR3 covers 13 residues. The V and J ends lost 8 bases and 0 bases respectively, with 8 bases between them. Germline loops: CDR1 MNHNY, CDR2 SVGAGI (reference sequence). CDR3 sequence (DNA): TGTGCCAGCTCGTGGAGCTCTGGAAACACCATATATTTT. Its translation: CASSWSSGNTIYF.

V and J are TRBV27 and TRBJ1-2; D is unclear. The CDR3 covers 14 residues. Germline CDR1 MNHEY, CDR2 SMNVEV (reference sequence). V lost 5 bases to trimming and J lost 4 bases, with 14 bases between them. The CDR3 loop reads CASSPSTLGYGYTF. CDR3 DNA sequence: TGTGCCAGCAGTCCCAGTACCCTAGGCTATGGCTACACCTTC.

This rearrangement joins TRBV30 to TRBJ2-7; D is unclear. The CDR3 spans 12 residues. V lost 2 bases to trimming and J lost 1 base, with 6 bases between them. Germline values: CDR1 GTSNPN, CDR2 SVGIG (reference sequence). The CDR3 sequence: CAWSFSSYEQYF. CDR3 nucleotide sequence: TGTGCCTGGAGTTTTAGTTCCTACGAGCAGTACTTC.

This clonotype was picked up one time. The chain's CDR3 is CSVVGGAGGYTF. The CDR3 DNA follows: TGCAGCGTTGTGGGGGGGGCAGGTGGCTACACCTTC. The rearrangement joins TRBV29-1 to TRBJ1-2; D may be TRBD1 (6 bases). CDR1 is SQVTM and CDR2 is ANQGSEA in the germline V gene. The V gene lost 4 bases and the J gene lost 7 bases, with 13 bases spanning the gap. This CDR3 comprises 12 residues.

The chain is built from TRBV28 and TRBJ2-2; D gene unclear. The germline gives CDR1 MDHEN, CDR2 SYDVKM. This CDR3 spans 16 amino acids. V was shortened by 3 bases and J by 1 base, with 12 bases between the two germline ends. The CDR3 DNA follows: TGTGCCAGCAGTTTTGTCGCCGGTGGGAACACCGGGGAGCTGTTTTTT. Encoded protein: CASSFVAGGNTGELFF.

The chain carries TRBV27 and TRBJ1-2; possible D gene TRBD1, 6 bases. Trimming pared 0 bases from V and 8 bases from J, leaving 16 bases between. The CDR3 is made up of 15 amino acids. The germline CDR1 and CDR2 sequences are MNHEY and SMNVEV (reference sequence). The CDR3 loop is CASSLSSGARRGYTF. As DNA, the CDR3 is TGTGCCAGCAGTTTATCTTCAGGGGCGCGTCGGGGCTACACCTTC.

The chain recombines TRBV27 with TRBJ1-5; unclear D gene. The V end lost 5 bases, the J end lost 1 base, and 15 bases lay between the germline ends. This CDR3 is built from 16 residues. CDR1 is MNHEY and CDR2 is SMNVEV in the germline V gene (reference sequence). CDR3 in DNA: TGTGCCAGCAGTCCATACCCGGACGGGAGCAATCAGCCCCAGCATTTT. It is translated as CASSPYPDGSNQPQHF.

J is TRBJ2-3 and V is TRBV28; 12 nucleotides agree with TRBD2. The CDR3 spans 19 residues. With V trimmed by 3 bases and J by 4 bases, 14 bases remained unmatched. Germline assignment: CDR1 MDHEN and CDR2 SYDVKM. The CDR3 DNA sequence: TGTGCCAGCAGTTTTCTACTAGCGGGGGGCTTTCGGGCGGCAGATACGCAGTATTTT. Its translation: CASSFLLAGGFRAADTQYF.

The chain uses TRBV27 and TRBJ1-3; D is unresolved. This CDR3 is built from 14 residues. Germline V CDR1 and CDR2: MNHEY, SMNVEV (reference sequence). V lost 3 bases and J 0 bases, leaving 6 bases between the germline ends. The CDR3 reads CASSLLGSGNTIYF. CDR3 nucleotide sequence: TGTGCCAGCAGTTTGCTGGGCTCTGGAAACACCATATATTTT.

The rearrangement uses TRBV29-1 and TRBJ1-1; 10 bases map to TRBD1. The CDR3 sequence is 12 residues long. Germline V gene data show CDR1 as SQVTM and CDR2 as ANQGSEA. V gave up 4 bases and J gave up 7 bases; unmatched junction bases: 3. The CDR3: CSVVTGGYEAFF. The CDR3, as DNA: TGCAGCGTTGTGACAGGGGGCTATGAAGCTTTCTTT.

V and J are TRBV12-3 or TRBV12-4 and TRBJ1-5, with D possibly being TRBD1 (6 bases). Trimming removed 3 bases from V and 5 bases from J, with 11 bases in between. This CDR3 contains 14 residues. CDR3 loop: CASSFQDSDQPQHF. CDR3 DNA sequence: TGTGCCAGCAGTTTCCAGGACAGCGATCAGCCCCAGCATTTT.

V usage is TRBV4-2 and J usage is TRBJ1-2, with no clear D. Trimming pared 2 bases from V and 7 bases from J, leaving 5 bases between. Germline values: CDR1 LGHNA, CDR2 YNFKEQ. The CDR3 length is 11 residues. Here the CDR3 reads CASSQNGGYTF. The CDR3 coding sequence is TGTGCCAGCAGCCAAAATGGTGGCTACACCTTC.

V and J are TRBV24-1 and TRBJ2-1; D call uncertain. The CDR3 extends over 12 amino acids. Trimming pared 3 bases from V and 8 bases from J, leaving 7 bases between. Germline V gene sequence: CDR1 KGHDR, CDR2 SFDVKD. DNA for the CDR3: TGTGCCACCAGTGATCCTTGGGATGAGCAGTTCTTC. Translating it yields CATSDPWDEQFF.

The V and J genes are TRBV29-1 and TRBJ2-7, with TRBD1 as a possible D gene (6 bases). CDR1 and CDR2 from the germline V gene are SQVTM and ANQGSEA. The length of the CDR3 is 13 residues. V lost 0 bases to trimming and J lost 7 bases, with 13 bases between them. CDR3 in DNA: TGCAGCGTTGAAGACGCAGGGGTGGAAGAGCAGTACTTC. This translates into CSVEDAGVEEQYF.

The CDR3 coding sequence is TGCAGTGCTAGTCTCCTAGAGAGGTTCAATGAGCAGTTCTTC. Translating gives CSASLLERFNEQFF. The chain employs TRBV20-1 and TRBJ2-1, with no clear D. The CDR3 has 14 amino acids. The germline V and J ends were trimmed by 3 bases and 6 bases, with 15 bases remaining between them. CDR1 DFQATT and CDR2 SNEGSKA come from the germline V gene (reference sequence).

This chain links TRBV6-5 with TRBJ2-1; D is perhaps TRBD1 or TRBD2 (5 bases each). CDR1 is MNHEY, CDR2 SVGAGI, per germline. Between the trimmed V and J ends, which lost 6 bases and 8 bases, there was a span of 20 bases. The CDR3 loop spans 15 amino acids. The DNA for the CDR3 is TGTGCCAGCAGCCTTTCACCCCTGGGGCGGGATGAGCAGTTCTTC. Translating it yields CASSLSPLGRDEQFF.

The chain has TRBV5-5 and TRBJ1-5, with TRBD1 as a possible D gene (5 bases). CDR1 is SGHKS, CDR2 YYEKEE, per germline (reference sequence). The CDR3 loop spans 16 amino acids. With 0 bases removed from V and 2 bases from J, the gap between germline ends came to 12 bases. CDR3 bases: TGTGCCAGCAGCTTGGTTGCAGGGTATGGCAATCAGCCCCAGCATTTT. Protein product: CASSLVAGYGNQPQHF.

The chain joins TRBV29-1 to TRBJ2-5; tentative D call: TRBD1 (7 bases). The CDR3 is 14 amino acids. V lost 3 bases and J 5 bases, leaving 16 bases between the germline ends. Germline-derived CDR1 and CDR2 are SQVTM and ANQGSEA. CDR3 sequence reads: CSVDTGGGGETQYF. DNA of the CDR3: TGCAGCGTTGATACCGGAGGGGGCGGGGAGACCCAGTACTTC.

The chain uses TRBV25-1 and TRBJ2-1; TRBD2 matches 8 bases. Germline V CDR1 and CDR2: MGHDK, SYGVNS. After removal of 2 bases from V and 7 bases from J, the junction contained 7 bases not matched to a gene. This CDR3 region has 15 residues. The CDR3 spells CASSEIRGGYNEQFF. The DNA for the CDR3 is TGTGCCAGCAGTGAAATCCGGGGGGGGTATAATGAGCAGTTCTTC.

V and J are TRBV7-8 and TRBJ2-1; tentatively, D is TRBD2 (5 bases). The V gene's germline CDR1 is SGHVS and CDR2 FQNEAQ. V lost 1 base to trimming and J lost 11 bases, with 9 bases between them. The CDR3 extends over 12 amino acids. DNA of the CDR3: TGTGCCAGCAGCTTAGTTGGGGAGCAGCAGTTCTTC. Its protein product is CASSLVGEQQFF. The whole variable domain, filled in from reference TRBV7-8 and TRBJ2-1, reads GAGVSQSPRYKVAKRGQDVALRCDPISGHVSLFWYQQALGQGPEFLTYFQNEAQLDKSGLPSDRFFAERPEGSVSTLKIQRTQQEDSAVYLCASSLVGEQQFFGPGTRLTVL.

This clonotype turned up a few times. J is TRBJ2-5 and V is TRBV12-3 or TRBV12-4; D not certain. Trimming removed 3 bases from V and 5 bases from J, with 4 bases in between. The CDR3 is 11 amino acids. The CDR3 here is CASSFGETQYF. The CDR3 DNA reads TGTGCCAGCAGTTTTGGGGAGACCCAGTACTTC.

J is TRBJ1-2 and V is TRBV12-3 or TRBV12-4; D is unclear. V was trimmed by 2 bases and J by 8 bases, leaving 9 bases between them. CDR3 length: 12 amino acids. CDR3 coding DNA: TGTGCCAGCAGTTTATCCCGACGGGGCTACACCTTC. Protein product: CASSLSRRGYTF.

In DNA form, the CDR3 reads TGTGCCAGCAGCTTATCTAGCTCCTATAATTCACCCCTCCACTTT. Translating it yields CASSLSSSYNSPLHF. The chain links TRBV7-3 to TRBJ1-6; D gene unclear. V was clipped by 2 bases and J by 0 bases, with 5 bases between them. The CDR3 extends over 15 amino acids. CDR1 and CDR2 from the germline V gene are SGHTA and FQGTGA.

This chain joins TRBV27 and TRBJ2-1, with 10 bases matching TRBD2. The CDR3 length is 15 residues. Unmatched junction bases numbered 5, after V lost 5 bases and J lost 4 bases. Germline V CDR1 and CDR2: MNHEY, SMNVEV (reference sequence). The DNA for the CDR3 is TGTGCCAGCAGTATTAGACTAGCGGGTTACAATGAGCAGTTCTTC. This gives the protein CASSIRLAGYNEQFF.

The J gene is TRBJ2-1, the V gene TRBV27; D is possibly TRBD2 (6 bases). Germline V gene sequence: CDR1 MNHEY, CDR2 SMNVEV (reference sequence). V shed 4 bases and J shed 0 bases, with 10 bases lying between them. The CDR3 is 15 amino acids. CDR3 residues: CASSCRESSYNEQFF. Here the CDR3 DNA reads TGTGCCAGCAGTTGCCGGGAGAGCTCCTACAATGAGCAGTTCTTC.

CDR3: CASSLRSGNTEAFF. The CDR3 DNA reads as TGTGCCAGCAGCTTACGATCTGGGAACACTGAAGCTTTCTTT. The J gene is TRBJ1-1, the V gene TRBV7-2; D is unclear. The length of the CDR3 is 14 residues. V lost 2 bases, J lost 1 base, and 8 bases lay in between. From germline, CDR1 is SGHTA and CDR2 FQGNSA.

The chain recombines TRBV7-6 with TRBJ2-2; no definite D call. The CDR3 runs to 15 residues. V lost 2 bases, J lost 3 bases, and 10 bases lay in between. Germline assignment: CDR1 SGHVS and CDR2 FNYEAQ. In nucleotides, the CDR3 is TGTGCCAGCAGCTTACGAGAGACACACACCGGGGAGCTGTTTTTT. It yields the protein CASSLRETHTGELFF. Variable domain in full (rest from reference TRBV7-6 and TRBJ2-2): GAGVSQSPRYKVTKRGQDVALRCDPISGHVSLYWYRQALGQGPEFLTYFNYEAQQDKSGLPNDRFSAERPEGSISTLTIQRTEQRDSAMYRCASSLRETHTGELFFGEGSRLTVL.